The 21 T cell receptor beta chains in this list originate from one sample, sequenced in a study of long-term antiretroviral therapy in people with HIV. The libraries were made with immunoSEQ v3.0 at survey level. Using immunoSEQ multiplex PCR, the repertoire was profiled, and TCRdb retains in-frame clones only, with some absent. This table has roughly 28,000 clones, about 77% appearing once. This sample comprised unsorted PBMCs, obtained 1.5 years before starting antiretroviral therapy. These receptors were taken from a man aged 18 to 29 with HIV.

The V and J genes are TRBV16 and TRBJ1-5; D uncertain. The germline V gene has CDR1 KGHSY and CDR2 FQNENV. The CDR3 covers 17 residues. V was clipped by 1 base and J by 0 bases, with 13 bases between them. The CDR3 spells CASSQFLRKFSNQPQHF. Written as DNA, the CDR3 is TGTGCCAGCAGCCAATTTCTCAGGAAATTTAGCAATCAGCCCCAGCATTTT.

The CDR3 here is CASSYSGSFGNTIYF. CDR3 in DNA: TGTGCCAGCAGTTACTCGGGGAGTTTTGGAAACACCATATATTTT. The genes are TRBV6-5 and TRBJ1-3, with no clear D. The CDR3 has 15 amino acids. V lost 0 bases, J lost 3 bases, and 9 bases lay in between. The germline gives CDR1 MNHEY, CDR2 SVGAGI.

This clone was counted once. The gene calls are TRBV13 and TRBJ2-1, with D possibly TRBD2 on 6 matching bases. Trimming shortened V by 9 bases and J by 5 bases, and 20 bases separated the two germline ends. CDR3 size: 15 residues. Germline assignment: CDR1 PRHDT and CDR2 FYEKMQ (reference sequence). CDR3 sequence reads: CASCGTPRLNNEQFF. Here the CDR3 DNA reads TGTGCCAGTTGCGGGACTCCCCGCCTAAACAATGAGCAGTTCTTC.

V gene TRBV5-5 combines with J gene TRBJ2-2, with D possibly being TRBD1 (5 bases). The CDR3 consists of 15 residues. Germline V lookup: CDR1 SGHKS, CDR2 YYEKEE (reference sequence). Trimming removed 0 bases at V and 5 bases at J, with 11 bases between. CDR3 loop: CASSLGQNPTGELFF. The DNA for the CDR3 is TGTGCCAGCAGCTTGGGACAGAACCCAACCGGGGAGCTGTTTTTT.

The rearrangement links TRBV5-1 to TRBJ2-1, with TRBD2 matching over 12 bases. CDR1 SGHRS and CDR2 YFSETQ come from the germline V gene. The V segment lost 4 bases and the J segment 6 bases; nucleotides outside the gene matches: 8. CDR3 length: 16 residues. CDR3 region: CASSPGASGRANEQFF. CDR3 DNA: TGCGCCAGCAGCCCGGGGGCTAGCGGGAGGGCCAATGAGCAGTTCTTC.

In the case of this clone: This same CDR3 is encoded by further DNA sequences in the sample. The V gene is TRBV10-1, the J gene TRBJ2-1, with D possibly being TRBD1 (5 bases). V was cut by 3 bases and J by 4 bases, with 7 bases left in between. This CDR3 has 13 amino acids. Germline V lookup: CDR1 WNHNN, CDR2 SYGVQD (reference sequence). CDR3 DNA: TGCGCCAGCAGTGACTCAGGGTACAATGAGCAGTTCTTC. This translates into CASSDSGYNEQFF.

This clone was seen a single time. The CDR3: CASSPSLWGADGYTF. As DNA, the CDR3 is TGTGCCAGCTCACCAAGTCTTTGGGGGGCGGATGGCTACACCTTC. The genes are TRBV18 and TRBJ1-2; perhaps TRBD1 as D (6 bases). There are 15 residues in the CDR3. The germline CDR1 and CDR2 sequences are KGHSH and LQKENI. Trimming took off 2 bases at V and 6 bases at J, with 16 bases between the two ends.

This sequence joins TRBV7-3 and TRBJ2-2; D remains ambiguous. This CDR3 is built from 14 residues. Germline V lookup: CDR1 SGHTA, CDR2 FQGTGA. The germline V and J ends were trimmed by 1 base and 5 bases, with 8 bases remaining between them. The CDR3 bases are TGTGCCAGCAGCTTAATGCTGCGGACCGGGGAGCTGTTTTTT. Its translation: CASSLMLRTGELFF.

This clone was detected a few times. CDR3 residues: CASSLRLDTQYF. The CDR3 DNA sequence: TGTGCCAGCAGCTTAAGGTTGGATACGCAGTATTTT. The chain combines TRBV7-8 with TRBJ2-3, with D unresolved. Germline CDR1 is SGHVS and CDR2 is FQNEAQ. V gave up 2 bases and J gave up 6 bases, with 6 bases separating them. This CDR3 is built from 12 residues.

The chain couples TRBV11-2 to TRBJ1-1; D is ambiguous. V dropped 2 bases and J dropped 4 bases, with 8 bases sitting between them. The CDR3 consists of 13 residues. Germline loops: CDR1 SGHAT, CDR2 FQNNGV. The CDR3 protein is CASSLRVITEAFF. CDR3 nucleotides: TGTGCCAGCAGCTTAAGGGTGATCACTGAAGCTTTCTTT.

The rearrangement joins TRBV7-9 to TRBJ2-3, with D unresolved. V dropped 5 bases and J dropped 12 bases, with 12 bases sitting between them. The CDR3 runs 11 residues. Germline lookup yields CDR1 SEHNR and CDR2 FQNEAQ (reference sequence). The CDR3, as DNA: TGTGCCAGCAGCCCGACGCCCCTCCAGTATTTT. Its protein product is CASSPTPLQYF.

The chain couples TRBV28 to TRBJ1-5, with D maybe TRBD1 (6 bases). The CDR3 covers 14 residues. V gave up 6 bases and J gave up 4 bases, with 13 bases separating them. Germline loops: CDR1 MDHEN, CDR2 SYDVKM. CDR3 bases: TGTGCCAGCAGGGCCCAGGGGCCTAATCAGCCCCAGCATTTT. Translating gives CASRAQGPNQPQHF. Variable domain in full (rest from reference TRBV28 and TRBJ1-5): DVKVTQSSRYLVKRTGEKVFLECVQDMDHENMFWYRQDPGLGLRLIYFSYDVKMKEKGDIPEGYSVSREKKERFSLILESASTNQTSMYLCASRAQGPNQPQHFGDGTRLSIL.

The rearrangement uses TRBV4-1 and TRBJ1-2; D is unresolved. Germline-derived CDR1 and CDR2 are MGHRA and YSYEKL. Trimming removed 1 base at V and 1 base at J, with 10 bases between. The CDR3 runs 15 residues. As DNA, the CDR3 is TGCGCCAGCAGCCAAGCGGAACACTATAACTATGGCTACACCTTC. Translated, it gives CASSQAEHYNYGYTF.

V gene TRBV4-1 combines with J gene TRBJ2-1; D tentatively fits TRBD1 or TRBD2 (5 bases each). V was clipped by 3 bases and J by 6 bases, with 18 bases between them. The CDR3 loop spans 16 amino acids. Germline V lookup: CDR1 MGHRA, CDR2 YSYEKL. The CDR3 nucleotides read TGCGCCAGCAGCCAGAAGGGACCCGGGGCCCTCAATGAGCAGTTCTTC. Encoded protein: CASSQKGPGALNEQFF.

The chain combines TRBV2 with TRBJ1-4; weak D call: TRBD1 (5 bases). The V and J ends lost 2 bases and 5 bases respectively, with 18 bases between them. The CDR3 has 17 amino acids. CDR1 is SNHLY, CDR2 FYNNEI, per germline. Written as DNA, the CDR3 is TGTGCCAGCAGTGAATCGTTTCAACAGGACAACAATGAAAAACTGTTTTTT. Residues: CASSESFQQDNNEKLFF.

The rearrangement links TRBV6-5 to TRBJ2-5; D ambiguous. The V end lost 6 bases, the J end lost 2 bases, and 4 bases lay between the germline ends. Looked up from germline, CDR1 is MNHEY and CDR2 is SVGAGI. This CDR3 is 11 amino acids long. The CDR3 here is CASSRQETQYF. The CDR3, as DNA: TGTGCCAGCAGCCGACAAGAGACCCAGTACTTC.

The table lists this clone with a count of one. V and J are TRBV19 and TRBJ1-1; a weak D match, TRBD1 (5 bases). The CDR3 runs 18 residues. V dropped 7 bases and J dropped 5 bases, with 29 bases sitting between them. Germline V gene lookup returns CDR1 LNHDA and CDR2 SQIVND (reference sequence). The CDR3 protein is CASNFQSGQSFGLTEAFF. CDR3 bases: TGTGCCAGTAACTTTCAATCCGGACAATCATTCGGGTTGACTGAAGCTTTCTTT.

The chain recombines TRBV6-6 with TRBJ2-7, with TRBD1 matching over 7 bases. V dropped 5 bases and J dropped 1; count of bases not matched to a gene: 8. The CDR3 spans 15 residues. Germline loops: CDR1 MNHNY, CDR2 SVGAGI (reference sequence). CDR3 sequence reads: CASSPPGTESYEQYF. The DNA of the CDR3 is TGTGCCAGCAGTCCTCCCGGGACAGAATCCTACGAGCAGTACTTC.

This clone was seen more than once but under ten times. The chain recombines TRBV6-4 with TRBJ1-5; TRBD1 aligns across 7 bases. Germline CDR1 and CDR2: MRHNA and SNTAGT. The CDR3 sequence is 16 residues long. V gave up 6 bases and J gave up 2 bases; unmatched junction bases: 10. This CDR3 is CASRSGDRVGNQPQHF. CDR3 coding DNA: TGTGCCAGCAGAAGCGGAGACAGGGTCGGCAATCAGCCCCAGCATTTT.

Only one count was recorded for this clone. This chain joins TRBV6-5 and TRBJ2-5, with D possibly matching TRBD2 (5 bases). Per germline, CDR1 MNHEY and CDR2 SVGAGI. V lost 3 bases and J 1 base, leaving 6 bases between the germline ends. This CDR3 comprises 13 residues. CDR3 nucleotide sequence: TGTGCCAGCAGTTATGGACTCCAAGAGACCCAGTACTTC. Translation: CASSYGLQETQYF.

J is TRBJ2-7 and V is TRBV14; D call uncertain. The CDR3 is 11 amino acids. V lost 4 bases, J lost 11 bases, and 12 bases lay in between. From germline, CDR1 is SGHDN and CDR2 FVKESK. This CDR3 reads CASSLIRAKYF. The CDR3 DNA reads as TGTGCCAGCAGCCTAATCCGTGCGAAGTACTTC.